This T cell receptor beta chain derives from a study of blood T cell repertoires in COVID-19. Assay used: immunoSEQ multiplex PCR; TCRdb lists only in-frame clones, some missing. The sample gives about 44,000 clones, about 89% of which show up once; around a sixth is in the top ten. Germline loops: CDR1 MNHEY, CDR2 SMNVEV (reference sequence). J was trimmed by 3 bases and V by 5 bases; bases with no gene match: 7. The CDR3 runs 15 residues. The TCR comes from a man between 65 and 85 years old with active COVID-19. The chain combines TRBV27 with TRBJ1-1, with TRBD1 matching over 9 bases. Sequencing was done on a sample of peripheral blood. CDR3 nucleotide sequence: TGTGCCAGCAGTCAATTGGGACAGGGCGACACTGAAGCTTTCTTT. This translates into CASSQLGQGDTEAFF.